This passage covers 29 T cell receptor beta chains from one sample sequenced in a study of Ad26.COV2.S vaccination and SARS-CoV-2 variants. Treatment here: some 20 received Ad26.COV2.S at low or high dose, single or two shots; several received placebo; per-sample allocation not given. The study sampled participants on day 63 after the first vaccine or placebo injection. The repertoire was sequenced with immunoSEQ multiplex PCR; TCRdb's copy has only in-frame clones and lacks some. This sample yields approximately 500,000 clones, of which 87% are seen a single time; roughly 12% belongs to the top ten. This specimen was peripheral blood, taken in a trial of Ad26.COV2.S vaccine versus placebo. These receptors all come from a person aged 18 to 59 who received the Ad26.COV2.S COVID-19 vaccine or a placebo.

This clone was seen just once. V is TRBV9 and J is TRBJ1-1, with D uncertain. This CDR3 region has 15 residues. The V and J ends lost 2 bases and 3 bases respectively, with 14 bases between them. In germline, CDR1 is SGDLS, CDR2 YYNGEE. DNA for the CDR3: TGTGCCAGCAGCGTCTCGACAAGACTGGACACTGAAGCTTTCTTT. Protein product: CASSVSTRLDTEAFF.

J is TRBJ2-1 and V is TRBV19; D call uncertain. CDR3 length equals 16 residues. CDR1 is LNHDA, CDR2 SQIVND, per germline (reference sequence). V was clipped by 1 base and J by 7 bases, with 17 bases between them. The chain's CDR3 is CASSIVVLGPENEQFF. CDR3 coding DNA: TGTGCCAGTAGTATAGTAGTTCTCGGCCCCGAAAATGAGCAGTTCTTC.

This clone was picked up a small number of times. J is TRBJ1-2 and V is TRBV29-1; D remains ambiguous. The CDR3 sequence is 11 residues long. Germline assignment: CDR1 SQVTM and CDR2 ANQGSEA. In nucleotides, the CDR3 is TGCGTAACAGAGGGTGCCTATGGCTACACCTTC. Amino acids: CVTEGAYGYTF.

In nucleotides, the CDR3 is TGTGCCAGCAGCGGGACAGGGGATTCACCCCTCCACTTT. The encoded protein is CASSGTGDSPLHF. This sequence joins TRBV2 and TRBJ1-6, with 10 bases lining up with TRBD1. The CDR3 runs to 13 residues. Germline assignment: CDR1 SNHLY and CDR2 FYNNEI. The junction had 1 base not matched to a gene; V was cut back by 6 bases and J by 8 bases.

V usage is TRBV19 and J usage is TRBJ1-5; 9 bases match TRBD1. Germline CDR1 LNHDA, CDR2 SQIVND (reference sequence). V was clipped by 8 bases and J by 3 bases; unmatched bases: 5. The CDR3 loop spans 14 amino acids. The CDR3 loop reads CASGTGGNNQPQHF. The CDR3 DNA sequence: TGTGCCAGTGGCACAGGGGGCAACAATCAGCCCCAGCATTTT.

This chain connects TRBV10-3 to TRBJ2-7, with D possibly being TRBD1 (6 bases). Germline CDR1 reads ENHRY; CDR2 reads SYGVKD. Trimming took off 3 bases at V and 5 bases at J, with 14 bases between the two ends. CDR3 length equals 14 residues. The CDR3 spells CAISESTGTNEQYF. The CDR3 region has the DNA TGTGCCATCAGTGAATCGACAGGAACAAACGAGCAGTACTTC.

This clone was seen a handful of times. Other nucleotide sequences from this sample produce the same CDR3. V usage is TRBV7-2 and J usage is TRBJ2-3; unclear D gene. V dropped 5 bases and J dropped 3 bases, with 6 bases sitting between them. The CDR3 consists of 12 residues. The germline CDR1 and CDR2 sequences are SGHTA and FQGNSA. The CDR3 DNA reads TGTGCCAGCAGCGCCCGAACAGATACGCAGTATTTT. Protein sequence: CASSARTDTQYF. Using reference TRBV7-2 and TRBJ2-3 for the parts outside the CDR3, the full variable domain is GAGVSQSPSNKVTEKGKDVELRCDPISGHTALYWYRQSLGQGLEFLIYFQGNSAPDKSGLPSDRFSAERTGGSVSTLTIQRTQQEDSAVYLCASSARTDTQYFGPGTRLTVL.

The genes are TRBV2 and TRBJ1-1; D call uncertain. The V end lost 2 bases, the J end lost 6 bases, and 13 bases lay between the germline ends. Germline V lookup: CDR1 SNHLY, CDR2 FYNNEI. This CDR3 region has 14 residues. In DNA, the CDR3 is TGTGCCAGCAGTGAATTAAGCAGGTCAGCTGAAGCTTTCTTT. Its translation: CASSELSRSAEAFF.

The genes are TRBV12-3 or TRBV12-4 and TRBJ1-1; D remains unclear. V was trimmed by 2 bases and J by 7 bases, leaving 8 bases between them. The length of the CDR3 is 12 residues. The CDR3 sequence: CASSLSAGEAFF. The CDR3 DNA is TGTGCCAGCAGTTTATCGGCAGGTGAAGCTTTCTTT.

The gene calls are TRBV25-1 and TRBJ2-5; 7 bases map to TRBD1. V was clipped by 4 bases and J by 5 bases; unmatched bases: 4. CDR1 is MGHDK and CDR2 is SYGVNS in the germline V gene. The CDR3 covers 13 residues. CDR3 sequence: CASSAGTAETQYF. The CDR3, as DNA: TGTGCCAGCAGTGCCGGGACAGCCGAGACCCAGTACTTC.

V is TRBV6-6 and J is TRBJ2-7; 8 bases fit TRBD2. Germline CDR1 and CDR2: MNHNY and SVGAGI (reference sequence). The ends lost 6 bases at V and 7 bases at J; junction bases unmatched: 8. This CDR3 has 13 amino acids. The CDR3: CASSPLREGEQYF. CDR3 nucleotide sequence: TGTGCCAGCAGCCCCTTACGGGAGGGTGAGCAGTACTTC.

The gene calls are TRBV3-1 (or the pseudogene TRBV3-2) and TRBJ1-4; D is unclear. Germline V CDR1 and CDR2: LGHDT, YNNKEL (reference sequence). Trimming stripped 4 bases from V and 4 bases from J, with 13 bases between. CDR3 length: 15 residues. The CDR3 coding sequence is TGTGCCAGCAGCCTCCAGGCCGGGATTAATGAAAAACTGTTTTTT. This encodes CASSLQAGINEKLFF.

V and J are TRBV7-2 and TRBJ2-1; D is perhaps TRBD1 (5 bases). The germline V gene encodes CDR1 SGHTA and CDR2 FQGNSA. The length of the CDR3 is 13 residues. The CDR3 loop is CASQGGSYNEQFF. In nucleotides, the CDR3 is TGTGCAAGCCAGGGCGGCTCCTACAATGAGCAGTTCTTC.

The V and J genes are TRBV6-6 and TRBJ1-1; D is unresolved. V dropped 5 bases and J dropped 5 bases, with 12 bases sitting between them. The germline V gene has CDR1 MNHNY and CDR2 SVGAGI (reference sequence). This CDR3 contains 13 residues. DNA of the CDR3: TGTGCCAGCAGTGACCCGGGGAGGACTGAAGCTTTCTTT. It specifies CASSDPGRTEAFF.

The genes are TRBV28 and TRBJ2-7, with 8 bases that match TRBD1. The V gene's germline CDR1 is MDHEN and CDR2 SYDVKM. CDR3 length equals 14 residues. V lost 6 bases, J lost 4 bases, and 8 bases stayed unmatched. CDR3 loop: CASSTDRGLYEQYF. CDR3 nucleotide sequence: TGTGCCAGCAGCACAGACAGGGGACTGTACGAGCAGTACTTC.

V and J are TRBV15 and TRBJ2-1; TRBD1 agrees at 8 bases. Germline trimming cut 4 bases from V and 6 bases from J; bases unmatched to any gene: 8. The germline V gene has CDR1 LNHNV and CDR2 YYDKDF (reference sequence). This CDR3 is built from 15 residues. CDR3 sequence: CATSTDREVGNEQFF. Here the CDR3 DNA reads TGTGCCACCAGCACGGACAGGGAGGTGGGCAATGAGCAGTTCTTC.

The rearrangement joins TRBV6-1 to TRBJ1-3; perhaps TRBD1 as D (6 bases). Trimming took 3 bases from V and 4 from J, leaving 16 bases between them. Germline V gives CDR1 MNHNS, CDR2 SASEGT. This CDR3 contains 16 residues. CDR3 in amino acids: CASSDPGGRRGNTIYF. The CDR3 bases are TGTGCCAGCAGTGACCCTGGGGGGCGAAGGGGAAACACCATATATTTT.

The chain has TRBV18 and TRBJ2-2; TRBD1 matches at 9 bases. The CDR3 sequence is 16 residues long. Germline CDR1 KGHSH, CDR2 LQKENI. Trimming at V came to 5 bases and at J to 5 bases, leaving 9 bases not matched to a gene. The CDR3 DNA is TGTGCCAGCTCAGCCCAACAGGGGGCAGGAACCGGGGAGCTGTTTTTT. Encoded protein: CASSAQQGAGTGELFF.

This clone was found once. The chain employs TRBV28 and TRBJ1-1, with D possibly being TRBD1 (5 bases). This CDR3 contains 14 residues. Deletions cut 6 bases from V and 7 bases from J, with 18 bases between. Germline V gene sequence: CDR1 MDHEN, CDR2 SYDVKM. For the CDR3, the DNA is TGTGCCAGCAGCCGTATCGCCCCAGGGTTTGAAGCTTTCTTT. This gives the protein CASSRIAPGFEAFF. Complete variable domain (other parts from reference TRBV28 and TRBJ1-1): DVKVTQSSRYLVKRTGEKVFLECVQDMDHENMFWYRQDPGLGLRLIYFSYDVKMKEKGDIPEGYSVSREKKERFSLILESASTNQTSMYLCASSRIAPGFEAFFGQGTRLTVV.

Concerning this clone itself: The same CDR3 also results from other DNA sequences found in this sample. This rearrangement joins TRBV11-3 to TRBJ1-1; D gene uncertain. In germline, CDR1 is SGHNT, CDR2 YENEEA. This CDR3 is built from 14 residues. V was clipped by 1 base and J by 0 bases, with 6 bases between them. CDR3 DNA: TGTGCCAGCAGCTTAGGAGGGATGAACACTGAAGCTTTCTTT. Its protein product is CASSLGGMNTEAFF. Full variable domain (remainder filled in from reference TRBV11-3 and TRBJ1-1): EAGVVQSPRYKIIEKKQPVAFWCNPISGHNTLYWYLQNLGQGPELLIRYENEEAVDDSQLPKDRFSAERLKGVDSTLKIQPAELGDSAVYLCASSLGGMNTEAFFGQGTRLTVV.

This chain joins TRBV27 and TRBJ2-7; TRBD1 matches 8 bases. The CDR3 totals 14 residues. V was pared by 3 bases and J by 6 bases, with 7 bases of the junction left unmatched. Germline CDR1 MNHEY, CDR2 SMNVEV (reference sequence). DNA of the CDR3: TGTGCCAGCAGTTTTGGCAGGGGGCTGTTCGAGCAGTACTTC. Amino acid sequence: CASSFGRGLFEQYF.

This clone has just one count. This rearrangement joins TRBV7-2 to TRBJ1-1; no clear D gene. CDR1 SGHTA and CDR2 FQGNSA come from the germline V gene. The CDR3 length is 16 residues. V lost 3 bases and J 7 bases, leaving 21 bases between the germline ends. As DNA, the CDR3 is TGTGCCAGCAGCTTTGAGCCCCGAACCGGATGGGGTGAAGCTTTCTTT. The encoded protein is CASSFEPRTGWGEAFF.

The J gene is TRBJ1-5, the V gene TRBV2; perhaps TRBD1 as D (6 bases). The CDR3 sequence is 15 residues long. Per germline, CDR1 SNHLY and CDR2 FYNNEI. Between the trimmed V and J ends, which lost 2 bases and 2 bases, there was a span of 10 bases. Here the CDR3 reads CASSETGLGNQPQHF. The CDR3 coding sequence is TGTGCCAGCAGTGAAACAGGGCTCGGCAATCAGCCCCAGCATTTT.

This sequence joins TRBV6-4 and TRBJ2-1; the D is unclear. The germline V and J ends were trimmed by 6 bases and 8 bases, with 11 bases remaining between them. The CDR3 extends over 12 amino acids. CDR1 and CDR2 (germline): MRHNA, SNTAGT. CDR3 amino acids: CASRAPPDEQFF. For the CDR3, the DNA is TGTGCCAGCAGAGCCCCCCCGGATGAGCAGTTCTTC.

The rearrangement links TRBV5-4 to TRBJ2-1, with D unclear. CDR3 size: 11 residues. Germline lookup yields CDR1 SGHNT and CDR2 YYREEE (reference sequence). V was cut by 9 bases and J by 8 bases, with 12 bases left in between. This chain's CDR3 is CAILSGDEQFF. CDR3 coding DNA: TGTGCCATTCTTTCTGGGGATGAGCAGTTCTTC.

The CDR3 reads CASSSPPSYEQYF. DNA for the CDR3: TGTGCCAGCAGTTCCCCCCCCTCCTACGAGCAGTACTTC. The J gene is TRBJ2-7, the V gene TRBV6-2 or TRBV6-3; no clear D gene. The CDR3 is 13 amino acids. Trimming cost V 4 bases and J 0 bases, with 7 bases left between them. Germline CDR1 reads MNHEY; CDR2 reads SVGEGT.

This clone was seen only a few times. The rearrangement links TRBV4-2 to TRBJ2-1; D is ambiguous. Germline lookup yields CDR1 LGHNA and CDR2 YNFKEQ. CDR3 length: 15 amino acids. The ends were cut back, 4 bases at V and 2 bases at J, with 12 bases in the middle. CDR3 sequence: CASSRELRAYNEQFF. The CDR3 nucleotides read TGTGCCAGCAGCCGGGAACTGAGAGCCTACAATGAGCAGTTCTTC.

J is TRBJ2-1 and V is TRBV9; 7 bases are a match to TRBD2. In germline, CDR1 is SGDLS, CDR2 YYNGEE. The CDR3 spans 14 residues. V gave up 6 bases and J gave up 0 bases; unmatched junction bases: 3. In DNA form, the CDR3 reads TGTGCCAGCAAGCGGGACCCCTCCTACAATGAGCAGTTCTTC. This encodes CASKRDPSYNEQFF.

This clone was seen a handful of times. Without the conserved terminal phenylalanine or tryptophan, this CDR3 likely stems from a read error. The DNA is left out, because the CDR3 cannot be placed on it with certainty; the CDR3 is given as TCRdb lists it. This chain joins TRBV12-3 or TRBV12-4 and TRBJ1-1. The CDR3 has 13 residues if both end residues are counted. The CDR3 reads CASSLGNSPARET.